This TCR beta chain was recorded in a study of T-cell reconstitution after alpha-beta-depleted transplantation in children. This clonotype has ten or more counts. The antigen is unknown. Study-wide results and limits: Hyperexpanded clones declined; after one year, newly produced T cells mostly supplied diversity. After transplant, high TCRbeta diversity at day 60 in some patients arose from surviving recipient T cells and thymic progenitors. Reportedly, alpha-beta T cells present about two months post-transplant originated from several hundred expanded clones of graft origin.

Unique molecular identifiers were built into the TCRbeta library. TCRdb analysed the PCR reads with MiXCR anew, one entry per CDR3 protein. The table includes fewer than 350,000 distinct CDR3 sequences, over 9.5% detected once. The CDR3 has 13 residues. Germline V gives CDR1 SGHRS, CDR2 YFSETQ. Trimming cost V 0 bases and J 3 bases, with 7 bases left between them. The chain couples TRBV5-1 to TRBJ2-7, with D unclear. This receptor was obtained from a boy younger than two with acute myeloid leukemia, due to receive a stem cell transplant. The sample in question was PBMCs, obtained before TCRalphabeta/CD19-depleted stem cell transplant. Here the CDR3 DNA reads TGCGCCAGCAGCTTGGGGGCAGGCTACGAGCAGTACTTC. Translating gives CASSLGAGYEQYF.